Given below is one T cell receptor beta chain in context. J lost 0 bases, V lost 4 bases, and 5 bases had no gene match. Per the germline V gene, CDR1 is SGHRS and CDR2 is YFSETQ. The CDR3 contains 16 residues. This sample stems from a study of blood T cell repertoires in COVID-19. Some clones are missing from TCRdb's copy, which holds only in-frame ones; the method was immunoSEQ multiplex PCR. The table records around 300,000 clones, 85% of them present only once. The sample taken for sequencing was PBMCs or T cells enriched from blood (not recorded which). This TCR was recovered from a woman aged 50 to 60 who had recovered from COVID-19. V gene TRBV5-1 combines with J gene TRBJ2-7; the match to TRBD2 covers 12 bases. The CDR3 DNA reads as TGCGCCAGCAGCGGGGCACTAGCGGGAGGCTCCTACGAGCAGTACTTC. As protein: CASSGALAGGSYEQYF.